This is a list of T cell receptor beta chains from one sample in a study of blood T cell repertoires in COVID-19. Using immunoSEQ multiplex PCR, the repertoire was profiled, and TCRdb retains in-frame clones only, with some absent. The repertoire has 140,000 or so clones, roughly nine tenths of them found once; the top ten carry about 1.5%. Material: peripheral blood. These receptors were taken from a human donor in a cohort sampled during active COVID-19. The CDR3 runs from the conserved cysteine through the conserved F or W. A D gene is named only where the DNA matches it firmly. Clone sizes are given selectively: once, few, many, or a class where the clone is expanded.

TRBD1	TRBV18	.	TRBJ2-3	CASSPPVQGNTDTQYF	TGTGCCAGCTCACCACCGGTACAGGGGAACACAGATACGCAGTATTTT
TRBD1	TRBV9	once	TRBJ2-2	CASRGRAGGNTGELFF	TGTGCCAGCAGAGGTAGGGCAGGGGGAAACACCGGGGAGCTGTTTTTT
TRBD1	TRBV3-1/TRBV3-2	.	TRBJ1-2	CASSHAGTGGIGYTF	TGTGCCAGCAGCCACGCCGGGACAGGGGGCATTGGCTACACCTTC
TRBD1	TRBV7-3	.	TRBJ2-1	CASSLYIGTGYNEQFF	TGTGCCAGCAGCTTATATATCGGGACAGGGTACAATGAGCAGTTCTTC
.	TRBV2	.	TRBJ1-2	CASSATITYGYTF	TGTGCCAGCAGCGCGACTATTACTTATGGCTACACCTTC
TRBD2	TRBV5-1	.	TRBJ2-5	CASSLVRGGTQETQYF	TGCGCCAGCAGCTTGGTTCGCGGGGGGACCCAAGAGACCCAGTACTTC
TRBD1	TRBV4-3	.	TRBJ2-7	CASSQVTGGYEQYF	TGCGCCAGCAGCCAAGTAACAGGGGGCTACGAGCAGTACTTC
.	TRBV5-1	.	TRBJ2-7	CASSGGGGRYEQYF	TGCGCCAGCAGCGGAGGAGGGGGCAGGTACGAGCAGTACTTC
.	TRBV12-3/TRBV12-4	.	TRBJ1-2	CASSLEASGYTF	TGTGCCAGCAGTTTAGAGGCTAGTGGCTACACCTTC
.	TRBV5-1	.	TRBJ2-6	CASSWNIRQDAGWANVLTF	TGCGCCAGCAGCTGGAACATAAGACAGGATGCAGGGTGGGCCAACGTCCTGACTTTC
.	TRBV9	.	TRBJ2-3	CASSPPHGGPRTDTQYF	TGTGCCAGCAGCCCCCCCCACGGGGGGCCCCGCACAGATACGCAGTATTTT
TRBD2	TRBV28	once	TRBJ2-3	CASSPVGAGGGTDTQYF	TGTGCCAGCAGTCCCGTAGGGGCGGGGGGGGGCACAGATACGCAGTATTTT
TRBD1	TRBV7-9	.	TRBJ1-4	CASREGQIEKLFF	TGTGCCAGCAGGGAGGGACAGATTGAAAAACTGTTTTTT
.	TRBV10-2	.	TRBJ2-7	CASTHTPLDEQYF	TGCGCCAGCACTCACACCCCGCTGGACGAGCAGTACTTC
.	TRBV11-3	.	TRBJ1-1	CASSFGQTGEAFF	TGTGCCAGCAGCTTCGGTCAAACAGGTGAAGCTTTCTTT
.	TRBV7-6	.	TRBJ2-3	CASSGLDRVTSTDTQYF	TGTGCCAGCAGCGGTCTAGATCGGGTGACTAGCACAGATACGCAGTATTTT
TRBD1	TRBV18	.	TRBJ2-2	CASSSGSGGVGELFF	TGTGCCAGCTCATCTGGGTCAGGGGGCGTCGGGGAGCTGTTTTTT
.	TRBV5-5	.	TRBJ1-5	CASSIQGNQPQHF	TGTGCCAGCAGCATACAGGGAAATCAGCCCCAGCATTTT
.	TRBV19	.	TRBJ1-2	CASSIGRGGYGYTF	TGTGCCAGTAGTATAGGACGGGGAGGCTACGGCTACACCTTC
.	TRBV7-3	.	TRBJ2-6	CASSFQASGANVLTF	TGTGCCAGCAGCTTTCAGGCCTCTGGGGCCAACGTCCTGACTTTC
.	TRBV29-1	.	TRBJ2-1	CSVVQGVSYNEQFF	TGCAGCGTGGTACAGGGAGTTTCCTACAATGAGCAGTTCTTC
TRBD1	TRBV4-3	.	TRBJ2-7	CASSPGTESYEQYF	TGCGCCAGCAGCCCCGGGACAGAGTCCTACGAGCAGTACTTC
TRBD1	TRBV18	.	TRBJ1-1	CASSPENRGGGAFF	TGTGCCAGCTCACCAGAAAACAGGGGCGGAGGGGCTTTCTTT